A single sample is the source of the 12 T cell receptor beta chains below, sequenced in a study of tumor and adjacent non-tumor tissue in lung cancer. A modified ARM-PCR protocol with three rounds of nested PCR amplified TCRbeta. TCRdb re-analysed the multiplex PCR reads in MiXCR, keeping a single row per CDR3 protein. In the table there are 60,000 to 80,000 distinct CDR3 sequences, approximately 71% of which are singletons. No cell sorting was done before RNA was extracted from the tissue. This non-tumor lung sample came from over 3 cm beyond the tumor edge. The sequenced sample consisted of distant non-tumor lung tissue. These receptors were collected from a woman between 50 and 59 years old with non-small cell lung cancer.

Note on this clonotype: A clone one base away is much larger, so this may be a read error. The chain uses TRBV6-6 and TRBJ2-7; D is ambiguous. This CDR3 comprises 12 residues. Germline assignment: CDR1 MNHNY and CDR2 SVGAGI (reference sequence). The CDR3: CANSYPSAPSYF. Written as DNA, the CDR3 is TGTGCCAACAGTTACCCAAGTGCCCCCTCGTACTTC.

Details on this clonotype: A much larger clone lies a single base off, so this may be a read error. The chain recombines TRBV6-6 with TRBJ1-5, with D possibly matching TRBD1 (5 bases). This CDR3 is built from 15 residues. CDR1 and CDR2 (germline): MNHNY, SVGAGI (reference sequence). The CDR3 is CVSSFGTAGNQPQHF. The CDR3 DNA follows: TGTGTCAGCAGTTTCGGGACGGCGGGGAATCAGCCCCAGCATTTT.

This clonotype was observed once. This sequence may be a read error, since a much larger clone differs from it by one base. Since the CDR3 does not end with the conserved phenylalanine or tryptophan, this likely comes from a read error. The chain recombines TRBV6-5 with TRBJ2-7; 7 bases match TRBD1. The CDR3 loop spans 13 amino acids. Trimming at V came to 8 bases and at J to 3 bases, leaving 7 bases not matched to a gene. Per germline, CDR1 MNHEY and CDR2 SVGAGI. CDR3 coding DNA: TGTGCCAGCTGGGGACAGATGAGCTACGAGCAGTACCTC. Residues: CASWGQMSYEQYL.

The chain is built from TRBV10-3 and TRBJ2-3; 8 bases align to TRBD2. The length of the CDR3 is 17 residues. Germline CDR1 and CDR2: ENHRY and SYGVKD. After removal of 0 bases from V and 3 bases from J, the junction contained 8 bases not matched to a gene. Written as DNA, the CDR3 is TGTGCCATCAGTGAGTCGCCTAGCGGGTCTAGGACAGATACGCAGTATTTT. Translation gives CAISESPSGSRTDTQYF.

This clonotype has a handful of counts. A single base separates this from a much larger clone, so it may be a read error. Since no conserved phenylalanine or tryptophan closes the CDR3, a read error is the likely cause. The CDR3 reads CSALSGASEQFL. The CDR3 DNA sequence: TGCAGCGCTCTTAGCGGGGCAAGCGAGCAGTTCTTA. The chain uses TRBV29-1 and TRBJ2-1; 8 bases map to TRBD2. Germline V CDR1 and CDR2: SQVTM, ANQGSEA. CDR3 length: 12 amino acids. The V segment lost 7 bases and the J segment 10 bases; nucleotides outside the gene matches: 9.

About this clonotype: Just one base apart from a much larger clone, this may be a read error. The chain joins TRBV5-4 to TRBJ2-2, with TRBD2 identical over 8 bases. The germline gives CDR1 SGHNT, CDR2 YYREEE (reference sequence). The CDR3 contains 14 residues. This chain's CDR3 is CAAAGASGTGEMFF. Here the CDR3 DNA reads TGTGCCGCAGCGGGGGCCTCGGGCACCGGGGAGATGTTTTTT.

As to this clonotype: One junction end disagrees with the germline gene, perhaps due to a read error. The V call is TRBV29-1, the J call TRBJ2-1; 8 nucleotides match TRBD2. The CDR3 length is 13 residues. Germline values: CDR1 SQVTM, CDR2 ANQGSEA. The CDR3 DNA reads as TGCAGTGTTGAGGGGACTAGTTACAATGAGCAGTCCTTC. Its translation is CSVEGTSYNEQSF.

The chain joins TRBV20-1 to TRBJ2-7; 8 nucleotides match TRBD2. This CDR3 has 15 amino acids. After removal of 3 bases from V and 2 bases from J, the junction contained 9 bases not matched to a gene. Germline CDR1 reads DFQATT; CDR2 reads SNEGSKA (reference sequence). The DNA of the CDR3 is TGCAGTGCTAGTGATAGGGCGGGAGGCACCTACGAGCAGTACTTC. Its translation: CSASDRAGGTYEQYF.

Turning to this clonotype: It may be a read error: a sequence one base away is much more abundant. The chain couples TRBV10-3 to TRBJ2-1, with D tentatively TRBD1 (5 bases). V lost 3 bases and J lost 8, with 14 bases in between. The CDR3 loop spans 14 amino acids. Germline V gene lookup returns CDR1 ENHRY and CDR2 SYGVKD. The CDR3 loop reads CAISEGHSGDEQFF. DNA for the CDR3: TGTGCCATCAGTGAAGGACACTCAGGCGATGAGCAGTTCTTC.

This clonotype was counted at least ten times. The chain employs TRBV5-1 and TRBJ2-6, with D unclear. V lost 0 bases and J lost 0, with 4 bases in between. Germline lookup yields CDR1 SGHRS and CDR2 YFSETQ. The CDR3 sequence is 15 residues long. The CDR3 DNA follows: TGCGCCAGCAGCTTGGGGGGCTCTGGGGCCAACGTCCTGACTTTC. Its translation: CASSLGGSGANVLTF.

As concerns this clonotype: As the CDR3 is not closed by the conserved phenylalanine or tryptophan, this likely results from a read error. The J gene is TRBJ1-5, the V gene TRBV24-1; D unresolved. The germline CDR1 and CDR2 sequences are KGHDR and SFDVKD. The germline V and J ends were trimmed by 5 bases and 1 base, with 8 bases remaining between them. This CDR3 has 14 residues. CDR3 DNA sequence: TGTGCCACCAGTGGGGATACGAGCAATCAGCCCCAGCATTCT. It codes for CATSGDTSNQPQHS.

This clonotype was detected only once. This chain joins TRBV20-1 and TRBJ2-1, with D unclear. The CDR3 contains 14 residues. From germline, CDR1 is DFQATT and CDR2 SNEGSKA (reference sequence). The ends were cut back, 6 bases at V and 3 bases at J, with 15 bases in the middle. The CDR3 protein is CSAHPSRSYNEQFF. The CDR3 DNA is TGCAGTGCCCATCCTAGTAGAAGCTACAATGAGCAGTTCTTC.